These 19 T cell receptor beta chains were sequenced from one sample in a study of cytomegalovirus exposure and HLA in healthy donors. Use of 60 Vbeta and 13 Jbeta primers characterized the PCR. Generated by immunoSEQ multiplex PCR, the TCRdb table keeps only in-frame clones and is missing some. The repertoire holds about 180,000 clones, with around 80% as singletons. The sequenced material came from PBMCs. These receptors all come from a middle-aged woman in good health and CMV-seronegative.

The chain recombines TRBV28 with TRBJ2-7, with no clear D. V was pared by 5 bases and J by 6 bases, with 35 bases between. The CDR3 covers 20 residues. Germline CDR1 reads MDHEN; CDR2 reads SYDVKM. The CDR3 protein is CASSGFLGFLERREVGEQYF. DNA for the CDR3: TGTGCCAGCAGTGGGTTCTTAGGCTTCCTAGAGAGGCGAGAGGTGGGCGAGCAGTACTTC.

The chain employs TRBV5-4 and TRBJ2-1; D call uncertain. Trimming stripped 4 bases from V and 2 bases from J, with 7 bases between. This CDR3 contains 13 residues. Germline assignment: CDR1 SGHNT and CDR2 YYREEE (reference sequence). DNA for the CDR3: TGTGCCAGCAGCCCGGAGCCCTACAATGAGCAGTTCTTC. Translating it yields CASSPEPYNEQFF.

The CDR3 here is CASRHGTSEYNEQFF. CDR3 DNA: TGTGCAAGTCGCCACGGGACTAGCGAGTACAATGAGCAGTTCTTC. This sequence joins TRBV12-2 and TRBJ2-1; the table assigns TRBD2, which was not confirmed against the DNA. TRBV12-2 is marked as a pseudogene. The CDR3 is 15 amino acids.

The rearrangement uses TRBV10-3 and TRBJ2-2; 12 positions agree with TRBD2. CDR1 is ENHRY and CDR2 is SYGVKD in the germline V gene. With V trimmed by 2 bases and J by 10 bases, 14 bases remained unmatched. The CDR3 sequence is 18 residues long. The CDR3 sequence is CAISELFSSTSGRPELFF. The CDR3 region has the DNA TGTGCCATCAGTGAGCTTTTTTCCTCGACTAGCGGGAGACCGGAGCTGTTTTTT.

The chain couples TRBV28 to TRBJ1-1, with unresolved D. Germline CDR1 and CDR2: MDHEN and SYDVKM. CDR3 length equals 14 residues. The V and J ends lost 3 bases and 3 bases respectively, with 11 bases between them. CDR3 bases: TGTGCCAGCAGTTTGGAGGGTAGGGACACTGAAGCTTTCTTT. This codes for CASSLEGRDTEAFF.

Here the CDR3 reads CASSQGTGSYGYTF. The CDR3 DNA is TGCGCCAGCAGCCAAGGTACAGGTTCCTATGGCTACACCTTC. The chain links TRBV4-1 to TRBJ1-2, with a tentative D call TRBD1 (5 bases). CDR1 is MGHRA and CDR2 is YSYEKL in the germline V gene. This CDR3 has 14 amino acids. With 1 base removed from V and 4 bases from J, the gap between germline ends came to 10 bases.

The V gene is TRBV7-8, the J gene TRBJ2-2, with TRBD2 identical over 7 bases. The CDR3 is made up of 19 amino acids. V lost 5 bases, J lost 4 bases, and 19 bases stayed unmatched. CDR1 and CDR2 from the germline V gene are SGHVS and FQNEAQ. CDR3 coding DNA: TGTGCCAGCAGCAAACAGCTCGGCCGAGCGGGGAGACTCACCGGGGAGCTGTTTTTT. Translation: CASSKQLGRAGRLTGELFF.

Ten or more counts support this clone. The chain combines TRBV19 with TRBJ2-1, with 8 bases aligning to TRBD1. Germline assignment: CDR1 LNHDA and CDR2 SQIVND (reference sequence). The CDR3 is 16 residues long. J gave up 3 bases and V 5 bases, and 9 bases lay outside the gene matches. This chain's CDR3 is CASSFPGTGNYNEQFF. CDR3 nucleotides: TGTGCCAGTAGTTTTCCCGGGACAGGCAACTACAATGAGCAGTTCTTC.

CDR3 protein: CASSRGQGNYEQYF. The CDR3 DNA is TGTGCCAGCAGCCGGGGACAGGGGAATTACGAGCAGTACTTC. The gene calls are TRBV6-1 and TRBJ2-7; 10 bases are a match to TRBD1. The CDR3 is made up of 14 amino acids. CDR1 is MNHNS, CDR2 SASEGT, per germline. Germline trimming cut 6 bases from V and 4 bases from J; bases unmatched to any gene: 6.

The chain combines TRBV28 with TRBJ2-1, with TRBD2 identical over 7 bases. Trimming took 6 bases from V and 2 from J; bases not matched to a gene: 7. This CDR3 has 15 amino acids. Germline-derived CDR1 and CDR2 are MDHEN and SYDVKM. The CDR3 bases are TGTGCCAGCAGCAGCGGGGCAGTAGCCTACAATGAGCAGTTCTTC. The encoded protein is CASSSGAVAYNEQFF.

CDR3 sequence reads: CASSTTGSGNQPQHF. The CDR3 nucleotides read TGTGCCAGTAGCACGACAGGGAGTGGCAATCAGCCCCAGCATTTT. The J gene is TRBJ1-5, the V gene TRBV19; 7 bases are shared with TRBD1. The CDR3 totals 15 residues. Losses at the gene ends were 6 bases for V and 2 bases for J; bases not matched to a gene: 7. The germline gives CDR1 LNHDA, CDR2 SQIVND (reference sequence).

This chain connects TRBV6-1 to TRBJ1-3, with 8 bases identical to TRBD1. The CDR3 sequence is 15 residues long. CDR1 is MNHNS and CDR2 is SASEGT in the germline V gene. Trimming cost V 6 bases and J 0 bases; bases outside gene matches: 4. DNA of the CDR3: TGTGCCAGCAGCTTAACAGGGGGCTCTGGAAACACCATATATTTT. Translation gives CASSLTGGSGNTIYF.

This clone has more than one count but fewer than ten. This chain's CDR3 is CASSLVSGQGDAEAFF. CDR3 nucleotides: TGTGCCAGCAGCTTGGTTAGTGGGCAGGGGGACGCTGAAGCTTTCTTT. This chain connects TRBV5-6 to TRBJ1-1; 7 nucleotides match TRBD1. Germline CDR1 and CDR2: SGHDT and YYEEEE. The CDR3 extends over 16 amino acids. V lost 0 bases and J lost 6; bases outside the gene matches: 11. Full variable domain (outside the CDR3, taken from reference TRBV5-6 and TRBJ1-1): DAGVTQSPTHLIKTRGQQVTLRCSPKSGHDTVSWYQQALGQGPQFIFQYYEEEERQRGNFPDRFSGHQFPNYSSELNVNALLLGDSALYLCASSLVSGQGDAEAFFGQGTRLTVV.

A few counts support this clone. The chain couples TRBV9 to TRBJ1-6; D is unclear. Germline lookup yields CDR1 SGDLS and CDR2 YYNGEE. The CDR3 is 14 amino acids. The V end lost 4 bases, the J end lost 9 bases, and 14 bases lay between the germline ends. The CDR3 DNA is TGTGCCAGCAGCCCTCGACCAGAGGGTTCACCCCTCCACTTT. This codes for CASSPRPEGSPLHF.

CDR3 DNA sequence: TGTGCCAGCAGTTACGGACAGCCGTCCTACGAGCAGTACTTC. Its translation is CASSYGQPSYEQYF. The chain couples TRBV7-9 to TRBJ2-7, with D tentatively TRBD1 (6 bases). V was cut by 6 bases and J by 1 base, with 13 bases left in between. Germline CDR1 is SEHNR and CDR2 is FQNEAQ (reference sequence). The CDR3 runs 14 residues.

This sequence joins TRBV9 and TRBJ2-3, with D perhaps TRBD1 (6 bases). The ends were cut back, 3 bases at V and 6 bases at J, with 11 bases in the middle. The germline CDR1 and CDR2 sequences are SGDLS and YYNGEE. The CDR3 length is 13 residues. CDR3 region: CASSAQGLDTQYF. CDR3 bases: TGTGCCAGCAGCGCCCAGGGGTTGGATACGCAGTATTTT.

CDR3 amino acids: CASSKGTGRNIEQYF. As DNA, the CDR3 is TGTGCCAGCAGCAAAGGGACAGGGCGGAATATCGAGCAGTACTTC. This chain uses TRBV7-2 with TRBJ2-7; 9 nucleotides line up with TRBD1. V was clipped by 5 bases and J by 6 bases; unmatched bases: 11. CDR3 size: 15 residues. Germline V gene lookup returns CDR1 SGHTA and CDR2 FQGNSA.

Only one count was recorded for this clone. The chain couples TRBV7-2 to TRBJ2-7; tentative D call: TRBD2 (5 bases). The CDR3 runs 14 residues. Germline-derived CDR1 and CDR2 are SGHTA and FQGNSA. Trimming stripped 3 bases from V and 2 bases from J, with 11 bases between. CDR3 loop: CASSFTSGPYEQYF. DNA of the CDR3: TGTGCCAGCAGCTTTACCAGCGGACCCTACGAGCAGTACTTC.

This clone was detected once. The chain has TRBV5-1 and TRBJ2-2; tentative D call: TRBD1 (6 bases). CDR1 is SGHRS, CDR2 YFSETQ, per germline. This CDR3 contains 14 residues. Trimming shortened V by 3 bases and J by 6 bases, and 12 bases separated the two germline ends. CDR3: CASSSNRAAGELFF. CDR3 DNA: TGCGCCAGCAGCTCTAACAGGGCGGCCGGGGAGCTGTTTTTT.